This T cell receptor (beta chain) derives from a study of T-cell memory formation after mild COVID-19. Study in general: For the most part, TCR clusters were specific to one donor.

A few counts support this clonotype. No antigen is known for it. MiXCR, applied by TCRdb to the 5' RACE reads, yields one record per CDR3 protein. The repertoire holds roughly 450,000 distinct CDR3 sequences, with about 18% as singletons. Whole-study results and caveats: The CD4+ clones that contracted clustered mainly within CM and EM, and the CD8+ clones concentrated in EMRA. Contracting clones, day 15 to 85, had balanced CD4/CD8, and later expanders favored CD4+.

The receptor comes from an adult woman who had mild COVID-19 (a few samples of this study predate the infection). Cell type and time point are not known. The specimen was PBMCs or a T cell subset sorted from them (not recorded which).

The CDR3 loop is CASAGTTITDTQYF. CDR3 bases: TGTGCCTCCGCCGGGACGACGATCACAGATACGCAGTATTTT. The chain is built from TRBV24-1 and TRBJ2-3; D may match TRBD1 or TRBD2 (5 bases each). The germline V gene has CDR1 KGHDR and CDR2 SFDVKD. Trimming took off 12 bases at V and 2 bases at J, with 17 bases between the two ends. The CDR3 spans 14 residues.